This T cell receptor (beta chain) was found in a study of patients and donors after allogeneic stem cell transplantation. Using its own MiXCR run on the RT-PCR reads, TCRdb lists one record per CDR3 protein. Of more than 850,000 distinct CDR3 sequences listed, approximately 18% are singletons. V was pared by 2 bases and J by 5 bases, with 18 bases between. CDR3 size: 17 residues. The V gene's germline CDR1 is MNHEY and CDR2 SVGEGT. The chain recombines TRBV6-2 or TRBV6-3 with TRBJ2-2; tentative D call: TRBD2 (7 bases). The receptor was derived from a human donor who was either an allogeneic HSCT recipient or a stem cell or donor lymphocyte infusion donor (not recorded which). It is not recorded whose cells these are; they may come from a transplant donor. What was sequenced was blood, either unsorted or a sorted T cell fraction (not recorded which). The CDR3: CASSYGLAGAQTGELFF. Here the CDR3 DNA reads TGTGCCAGCAGTTACGGTCTCGCGGGGGCCCAAACCGGGGAGCTGTTTTTT.